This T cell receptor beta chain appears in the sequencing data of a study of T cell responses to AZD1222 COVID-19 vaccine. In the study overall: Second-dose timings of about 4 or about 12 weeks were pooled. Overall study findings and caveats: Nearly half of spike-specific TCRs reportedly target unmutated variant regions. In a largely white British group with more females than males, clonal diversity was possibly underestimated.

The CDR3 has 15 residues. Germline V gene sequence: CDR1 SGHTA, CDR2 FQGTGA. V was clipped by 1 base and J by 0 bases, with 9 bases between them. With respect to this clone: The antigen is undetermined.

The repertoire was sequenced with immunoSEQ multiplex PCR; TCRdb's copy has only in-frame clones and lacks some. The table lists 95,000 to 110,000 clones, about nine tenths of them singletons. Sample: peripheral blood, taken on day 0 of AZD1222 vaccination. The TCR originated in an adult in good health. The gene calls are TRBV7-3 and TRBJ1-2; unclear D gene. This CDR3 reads CASSLRADPNYGYTF. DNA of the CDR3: TGTGCCAGCAGCTTAAGGGCAGATCCTAACTATGGCTACACCTTC.